Shown below are 26 T cell receptor beta chains from a single sample sequenced in a study of cytomegalovirus exposure and HLA in healthy donors. The PCR ran on 60 Vbeta and 13 Jbeta primers. Generated by immunoSEQ multiplex PCR, the TCRdb table keeps only in-frame clones and is missing some. This table holds around 100,000 clones, about three quarters found once. The sequenced sample consisted of PBMCs. The receptor source for this set is a female donor in good health and CMV-seropositive.

V gene TRBV28 combines with J gene TRBJ2-1, with TRBD2 matching 15 bases. J gave up 10 bases and V 4 bases, and 5 bases lay outside the gene matches. The CDR3 is made up of 15 amino acids. The V gene's germline CDR1 is MDHEN and CDR2 SYDVKM. CDR3 coding DNA: TGTGCCAGCAGTTCGGGGACTAGCGGGAGGAGGGAGCAGTTCTTC. This translates into CASSSGTSGRREQFF.

The chain uses TRBV5-5 and TRBJ1-3; 7 positions match TRBD1. Trimming cost V 4 bases and J 4 bases; bases outside gene matches: 11. Germline CDR1 is SGHKS and CDR2 is YYEKEE (reference sequence). The CDR3 totals 16 residues. The chain's CDR3 is CASSGNPTGIGNTIYF. CDR3 sequence (DNA): TGTGCCAGCAGCGGCAACCCGACAGGGATCGGAAACACCATATATTTT.

This clone appeared a single time. The V and J genes are TRBV7-3 and TRBJ1-6, with no clear D. Per the germline V gene, CDR1 is SGHTA and CDR2 is FQGTGA. Trimming pared 2 bases from V and 7 bases from J, leaving 9 bases between. CDR3 length: 14 residues. CDR3 sequence (DNA): TGTGCCAGCAGCTTAGGGGAGCGAAATTCACCCCTCCACTTT. It is translated as CASSLGERNSPLHF. Based on the CDR3 plus reference TRBV7-3 and TRBJ1-6, the full variable domain is GAGVSQTPSNKVTEKGKYVELRCDPISGHTALYWYRQSLGQGPEFLIYFQGTGAADDSGLPNDRFFAVRPEGSVSTLKIQRTERGDSAVYLCASSLGERNSPLHFGNGTRLTVT.

The V gene is TRBV19, the J gene TRBJ1-5, with 8 bases lining up with TRBD1. Germline V gives CDR1 LNHDA, CDR2 SQIVND (reference sequence). This CDR3 spans 15 amino acids. After removal of 6 bases from V and 6 bases from J, the junction contained 10 bases not matched to a gene. The DNA of the CDR3 is TGTGCCAGTAGCGATGTGGCAGGGGGCTCTCAGCCCCAGCATTTT. It yields the protein CASSDVAGGSQPQHF.

This chain connects TRBV28 to TRBJ1-1, with D unclear. The V end lost 2 bases, the J end lost 0 bases, and 7 bases lay between the germline ends. This CDR3 comprises 14 residues. CDR1 is MDHEN, CDR2 SYDVKM, per germline. The CDR3 sequence is CASSLIQMNTEAFF. DNA of the CDR3: TGTGCCAGCAGTTTAATCCAGATGAACACTGAAGCTTTCTTT.

V gene TRBV12-5 combines with J gene TRBJ1-1; unclear D gene. Between the trimmed V and J ends, which lost 8 bases and 4 bases, there was a span of 5 bases. From germline, CDR1 is LGHNT and CDR2 FRNRAP. This CDR3 is built from 10 residues. In DNA form, the CDR3 reads TGTGCTAGTCGGGGCACTGAAGCTTTCTTT. It specifies CASRGTEAFF.

The rearrangement links TRBV7-2 to TRBJ2-1, with 12 bases identical to TRBD2. Germline CDR1 and CDR2: SGHTA and FQGNSA. This CDR3 contains 16 residues. V shed 5 bases and J 9 bases; nucleotides not matched to a gene: 11. CDR3 protein: CASSPETSGGHVEQFF. The DNA of the CDR3 is TGTGCCAGCAGCCCGGAGACTAGCGGGGGCCACGTTGAGCAGTTCTTC.

This chain links TRBV6-5 with TRBJ1-2, with a weak D call TRBD1 (5 bases). V was shortened by 1 base and J by 5 bases, with 11 bases between the two germline ends. The CDR3 sequence is 14 residues long. CDR1 and CDR2 from the germline V gene are MNHEY and SVGAGI. The DNA of the CDR3 is TGTGCCAGCAGTTACTGGGGCAGCAAATATGGCTACACCTTC. Encoded protein: CASSYWGSKYGYTF.

The chain is built from TRBV10-3 and TRBJ1-2, with 8 bases aligning to TRBD1. The CDR3 runs to 16 residues. The junction had 14 bases not matched to a gene; V was cut back by 11 bases and J by 0 bases. In germline, CDR1 is ENHRY, CDR2 SYGVKD. The CDR3 is CAAHDRGGTTNYGYTF. The CDR3 DNA follows: TGTGCCGCGCACGACAGGGGAGGAACTACTAACTATGGCTACACCTTC.

This chain uses TRBV5-1 with TRBJ2-1; 7 positions match TRBD1. The CDR3 loop spans 14 amino acids. Germline CDR1 is SGHRS and CDR2 is YFSETQ. The ends lost 0 bases at V and 3 bases at J; junction bases unmatched: 0. CDR3 nucleotide sequence: TGCGCCAGCAGCTTGGGACAGGGCTACAATGAGCAGTTCTTC. Protein: CASSLGQGYNEQFF.

The J gene is TRBJ1-1, the V gene TRBV10-3; the D is unclear. V shed 11 bases and J shed 5 bases, with 9 bases lying between them. Germline V gives CDR1 ENHRY, CDR2 SYGVKD. The CDR3 runs to 10 residues. CDR3 region: CAPLGTEAFF. CDR3 coding DNA: TGTGCCCCTCTCGGTACTGAAGCTTTCTTT.

The chain has TRBV30 and TRBJ2-5; 9 bases map to TRBD2. Germline V gene sequence: CDR1 GTSNPN, CDR2 SVGIG (reference sequence). This CDR3 is built from 16 residues. CDR3 coding DNA: TGTGCAATCCTACACCAAGCGGGAGGTTATCAAGAGACCCAGTACTTC. Its protein is CAILHQAGGYQETQYF.

This clone appeared a few times. The chain carries TRBV18 and TRBJ1-1; 7 positions agree with TRBD1. The V gene end was trimmed by 3 bases and the J gene end by 4 bases; junction bases not matched to a gene: 5. In germline, CDR1 is KGHSH, CDR2 LQKENI. CDR3 length equals 14 residues. The CDR3 bases are TGTGCCAGCTCACCGCTTTCAGGGGGCACTGAAGCTTTCTTT. Translating gives CASSPLSGGTEAFF. The complete variable domain, with remaining parts taken from reference TRBV18 and TRBJ1-1, reads NAGVMQNPRHLVRRRGQEARLRCSPMKGHSHVYWYRQLPEEGLKFMVYLQKENIIDESGMPKERFSAEFPKEGPSILRIQQVVRGDSAAYFCASSPLSGGTEAFFGQGTRLTVV.

This chain joins TRBV7-3 and TRBJ2-7; D perhaps matches TRBD1 (6 bases). V lost 5 bases and J lost 7, with 12 bases in between. This CDR3 spans 12 amino acids. Germline V gene data show CDR1 as SGHTA and CDR2 as FQGTGA. DNA of the CDR3: TGTGCCAGCAGCCCAGTAGGGGGTGAGCAGTACTTC. It is translated as CASSPVGGEQYF.

This CDR3 is CASSLLGLAGVGTQYF. In DNA form, the CDR3 reads TGTGCCAGCAGCTTACTGGGACTAGCGGGGGTGGGTACGCAGTATTTT. The chain couples TRBV11-2 to TRBJ2-3; 14 nucleotides agree with TRBD2. The CDR3 runs to 16 residues. V shed 2 bases, J shed 8 bases, and the junction held 6 bases outside the gene matches. Germline CDR1 SGHAT, CDR2 FQNNGV.

V usage is TRBV15 and J usage is TRBJ2-5, with 7 positions matching TRBD1. Per the germline V gene, CDR1 is LNHNV and CDR2 is YYDKDF (reference sequence). Unmatched junction bases numbered 10, after V lost 3 bases and J lost 3 bases. The CDR3 contains 16 residues. The CDR3: CATSRWTGTAKETQYF. The CDR3 nucleotides are TGTGCCACCAGCAGGTGGACCGGGACAGCCAAAGAGACCCAGTACTTC.

The chain combines TRBV27 with TRBJ2-7, with 7 bases that match TRBD1. Germline CDR1 is MNHEY and CDR2 is SMNVEV (reference sequence). The CDR3 spans 15 residues. V lost 6 bases to trimming and J lost 6 bases; unmatched junction nucleotides: 14. The CDR3 sequence is CASSQFPGQTSEQYF. The CDR3 region has the DNA TGTGCCAGCAGCCAATTCCCGGGACAGACCTCCGAGCAGTACTTC.

V usage is TRBV20-1 and J usage is TRBJ1-2; perhaps TRBD1 as D (5 bases). Trimming pared 6 bases from V and 7 bases from J, leaving 12 bases between. This CDR3 is 11 amino acids long. Looked up from germline, CDR1 is DFQATT and CDR2 is SNEGSKA (reference sequence). Here the CDR3 DNA reads TGCAGTGCCCCAGACGGGGGTGGCTACACCTTC. Encoded protein: CSAPDGGGYTF.

This chain joins TRBV11-2 and TRBJ2-3; weak D call: TRBD2 (6 bases). V was trimmed by 0 bases and J by 6 bases, leaving 10 bases between them. The V gene's germline CDR1 is SGHAT and CDR2 FQNNGV. The CDR3 totals 14 residues. The CDR3 coding sequence is TGTGCCAGCAGCTTAGATATAAGCGGGGATACGCAGTATTTT. Amino acids: CASSLDISGDTQYF.

This clone was picked up a small number of times. The rearrangement joins TRBV28 to TRBJ2-7; 8 bases are shared with TRBD1. V dropped 6 bases and J dropped 2; count of bases not matched to a gene: 9. Germline-derived CDR1 and CDR2 are MDHEN and SYDVKM. The CDR3 consists of 15 residues. CDR3 residues: CASSLLRDRPYEQYF. DNA of the CDR3: TGTGCCAGCAGCCTACTCCGGGACAGGCCCTACGAGCAGTACTTC.

This clone is medium-sized. V is TRBV5-4 and J is TRBJ2-2, with TRBD2 identical over 7 bases. V shed 4 bases, J shed 7 bases, and the junction held 10 bases outside the gene matches. The CDR3 is 15 amino acids. The V gene's germline CDR1 is SGHNT and CDR2 YYREEE (reference sequence). This chain's CDR3 is CASSPSTGGIGELFF. In DNA form, the CDR3 reads TGTGCCAGCAGCCCGAGCACCGGGGGGATCGGGGAGCTGTTTTTT.

As to this clone: At one boundary the junction diverges from the germline segment, which might be a read error. The V and J genes are TRBV11-2 and TRBJ2-2; 8 bases line up with TRBD1. CDR1 SGHAT and CDR2 FQNNGV come from the germline V gene. The CDR3 extends over 15 amino acids. The CDR3: CASRLGTGSTGELFF. The CDR3 coding sequence is TGTGCCAGCAGGTTAGGGACAGGTAGTACCGGGGAGCTGTTTTTT.

The chain has TRBV7-2 and TRBJ1-2; TRBD1 matches 8 bases. Germline V CDR1 and CDR2: SGHTA, FQGNSA. V lost 4 bases and J lost 4; bases outside the gene matches: 11. The CDR3 has 16 amino acids. CDR3 nucleotides: TGTGCCAGCAGCTCCGGACAGGGAGTTACTGTCTATGGCTACACCTTC. Residues: CASSSGQGVTVYGYTF. The entire variable domain, with the rest obtained from reference TRBV7-2 and TRBJ1-2, is as follows: GAGVSQSPSNKVTEKGKDVELRCDPISGHTALYWYRQSLGQGLEFLIYFQGNSAPDKSGLPSDRFSAERTGGSVSTLTIQRTQQEDSAVYLCASSSGQGVTVYGYTFGSGTRLTVV.

The chain couples TRBV10-1 to TRBJ2-1, with TRBD2 as a possible D gene (6 bases). Trimming stripped 0 bases from V and 4 bases from J, with 10 bases between. Germline loops: CDR1 WNHNN, CDR2 SYGVQD (reference sequence). CDR3 length: 15 residues. CDR3 coding DNA: TGCGCCAGCAGTGAGTCTGGTAGCGGTTACAATGAGCAGTTCTTC. Protein: CASSESGSGYNEQFF.

The rearrangement joins TRBV5-1 to TRBJ2-1; D is unclear. The CDR3 length is 13 residues. The V gene lost 0 bases and the J gene lost 6 bases, with 7 bases spanning the gap. CDR1 is SGHRS and CDR2 is YFSETQ in the germline V gene. The CDR3 region is CASSLDNTNEQFF. The CDR3 DNA follows: TGCGCCAGCAGCTTGGACAATACCAATGAGCAGTTCTTC. Full variable domain (remainder filled in from reference TRBV5-1 and TRBJ2-1): KAGVTQTPRYLIKTRGQQVTLSCSPISGHRSVSWYQQTPGQGLQFLFEYFSETQRNKGNFPGRFSGRQFSNSRSEMNVSTLELGDSALYLCASSLDNTNEQFFGPGTRLTVL.

J is TRBJ1-4 and V is TRBV2; D is uncertain. The V end was cut by 5 bases, the J end by 9 bases, with 16 bases between. Germline V gene sequence: CDR1 SNHLY, CDR2 FYNNEI. The CDR3 has 14 amino acids. DNA of the CDR3: TGTGCCAGCAGTAATGGAGGGATGAGGAAAAAACTGTTTTTT. Protein product: CASSNGGMRKKLFF.